This entry lists 26 T cell receptor beta chains sequenced from one sample in a study of blood T cell repertoires in COVID-19. Repertoires were generated with immunoSEQ multiplex PCR, while TCRdb's copy carries only in-frame clones and drops some. The sample records hundreds of thousands of clones, roughly 80% being singletons. The material sequenced was peripheral blood. The receptor set was obtained from an elderly man with acute or convalescent COVID-19.

In this sample, this clone turned up a few times. DNA for the CDR3: TGTGCCACCCAAACTGGGACAGGCAGTATGATTGGTAATCAGCCCCAGCATTTT. It yields the protein CATQTGTGSMIGNQPQHF. This chain uses TRBV19 with TRBJ1-5; 8 nucleotides agree with TRBD1. J was trimmed by 4 bases and V by 10 bases; bases with no gene match: 21. The germline V gene has CDR1 LNHDA and CDR2 SQIVND (reference sequence). The CDR3 is 18 residues long. Complete variable domain (other parts from reference TRBV19 and TRBJ1-5): DGGITQSPKYLFRKEGQNVTLSCEQNLNHDAMYWYRQDPGQGLRLIYYSQIVNDFQKGDIAEGYSVSREKKESFPLTVTSAQKNPTAFYLCATQTGTGSMIGNQPQHFGDGTRLSIL.

The chain has TRBV7-4 and TRBJ2-4, with unresolved D. The CDR3 sequence is 13 residues long. The V and J ends lost 7 bases and 0 bases respectively, with 7 bases between them. Germline CDR1 SGHVT, CDR2 SQSDAQ. The CDR3 reads CASKHEAKNIQYF. CDR3 sequence (DNA): TGTGCCAGCAAACATGAAGCCAAAAACATTCAGTACTTC.

This sequence joins TRBV29-1 and TRBJ1-1, with 8 bases lining up with TRBD1. Germline CDR1 SQVTM, CDR2 ANQGSEA. V was clipped by 5 bases and J by 10 bases; unmatched bases: 6. The CDR3 covers 11 residues. The CDR3 reads CSVKITGGAFF. CDR3 in DNA: TGCAGCGTTAAAATCACAGGGGGAGCTTTCTTT.

This rearrangement joins TRBV19 to TRBJ2-3; 12 positions agree with TRBD2. V dropped 4 bases and J dropped 3; count of bases not matched to a gene: 2. Looked up from germline, CDR1 is LNHDA and CDR2 is SQIVND (reference sequence). CDR3 size: 15 residues. DNA of the CDR3: TGTGCCAGTAGTAAACTAGCGGGAGGAACAGATACGCAGTATTTT. Protein sequence: CASSKLAGGTDTQYF.

The rearrangement uses TRBV18 and TRBJ1-5, with TRBD1 identical over 7 bases. In germline, CDR1 is KGHSH, CDR2 LQKENI. CDR3 length: 17 residues. Losses at the gene ends were 3 bases for V and 0 bases for J; bases not matched to a gene: 8. In nucleotides, the CDR3 is TGTGCCAGCTCACCTAACAGGGGAGATAATAGCAATCAGCCCCAGCATTTT. Encoded protein: CASSPNRGDNSNQPQHF.

The J gene is TRBJ2-1, the V gene TRBV28; TRBD1 aligns across 8 bases. J lost 9 bases, V lost 7 bases, and 11 bases had no gene match. The CDR3 loop spans 14 amino acids. Germline CDR1 and CDR2: MDHEN and SYDVKM. This CDR3 reads CASTIQGAAIEQFF. For the CDR3, the DNA is TGTGCCAGCACCATTCAGGGGGCGGCTATTGAGCAGTTCTTC. Supplemented by reference TRBV28 and TRBJ2-1, the full variable domain reads DVKVTQSSRYLVKRTGEKVFLECVQDMDHENMFWYRQDPGLGLRLIYFSYDVKMKEKGDIPEGYSVSREKKERFSLILESASTNQTSMYLCASTIQGAAIEQFFGPGTRLTVL.

The V gene is TRBV5-1, the J gene TRBJ2-7, with D possibly being TRBD1 (5 bases). CDR1 and CDR2 from the germline V gene are SGHRS and YFSETQ. This CDR3 region has 15 residues. Trimming removed 0 bases from V and 2 bases from J, with 12 bases in between. The CDR3 DNA follows: TGCGCCAGCAGCTTGGCGCCAGGGTTGACCTACGAGCAGTACTTC. This encodes CASSLAPGLTYEQYF.

This clone was seen only once. The chain carries TRBV18 and TRBJ2-7; 14 nucleotides align to TRBD2. V dropped 0 bases and J dropped 3; count of bases not matched to a gene: 4. CDR3 size: 17 residues. Germline CDR1 reads KGHSH; CDR2 reads LQKENI. This CDR3 is CASSPPGLAGGGYEQYF. In DNA, the CDR3 is TGTGCCAGCTCACCACCTGGACTAGCGGGAGGAGGCTACGAGCAGTACTTC.

This chain connects TRBV3-1 (or the pseudogene TRBV3-2) to TRBJ1-2; the D is unclear. CDR1 and CDR2 (germline): LGHDT, YNNKEL (reference sequence). V dropped 2 bases and J dropped 4 bases, with 14 bases sitting between them. There are 15 residues in the CDR3. The CDR3 sequence: CASSQIDTYLYGYTF. In DNA form, the CDR3 reads TGTGCCAGCAGCCAAATAGACACCTACCTCTATGGCTACACCTTC.

The genes are TRBV28 and TRBJ1-4; D possibly corresponds to TRBD1 (5 bases). Trimming pared 6 bases from V and 7 bases from J, leaving 18 bases between. The germline gives CDR1 MDHEN, CDR2 SYDVKM. The CDR3 extends over 15 amino acids. The CDR3 sequence is CASSRGGEQGEKLFF. Written as DNA, the CDR3 is TGTGCCAGCAGCCGGGGAGGGGAGCAGGGTGAAAAACTGTTTTTT. Using reference TRBV28 and TRBJ1-4 for the parts outside the CDR3, the full variable domain is DVKVTQSSRYLVKRTGEKVFLECVQDMDHENMFWYRQDPGLGLRLIYFSYDVKMKEKGDIPEGYSVSREKKERFSLILESASTNQTSMYLCASSRGGEQGEKLFFGSGTQLSVL.

V usage is TRBV30 and J usage is TRBJ2-7, with 9 nucleotides matching TRBD2. CDR3 size: 13 residues. CDR1 and CDR2 from the germline V gene are GTSNPN and SVGIG (reference sequence). The J segment lost 5 bases and the V segment lost 4 bases, leaving 6 bases of the junction unmatched. CDR3 protein: CAWISAGGHEQYF. CDR3 DNA sequence: TGTGCCTGGATCTCTGCGGGAGGGCACGAGCAGTACTTC.

This clone was counted a single time. The chain uses TRBV7-2 and TRBJ2-5; D might be TRBD1 (6 bases). V shed 5 bases and J shed 5 bases, with 18 bases lying between them. There are 15 residues in the CDR3. Germline CDR1 SGHTA, CDR2 FQGNSA. The CDR3 DNA reads as TGTGCCAGCAGCGATACGAGGGGGATCGGGGAGACCCAGTACTTC. Encoded protein: CASSDTRGIGETQYF.

The genes are TRBV6-5 and TRBJ2-7, with D tentatively TRBD2 (7 bases). The CDR3 loop spans 15 amino acids. The germline V gene encodes CDR1 MNHEY and CDR2 SVGAGI. The V end lost 0 bases, the J end lost 0 bases, and 9 bases lay between the germline ends. CDR3 nucleotides: TGTGCCAGCAGTTACTCGGGGGGGCTCTCCTACGAGCAGTACTTC. Its protein is CASSYSGGLSYEQYF.

This clone is a singleton in its sample. The chain carries TRBV28 and TRBJ1-1; perhaps TRBD1 as D (6 bases). CDR1 is MDHEN, CDR2 SYDVKM, per germline. Trimming left V 5 bases short and J 4 bases short, with 17 bases between. The CDR3 contains 15 residues. DNA of the CDR3: TGTGCCAGCAGTCCCCGGGGGGGGCGAAGCACTGAAGCTTTCTTT. It encodes CASSPRGGRSTEAFF.

This clone has only a few counts. The chain combines TRBV29-1 with TRBJ1-2; no firm D call. V was trimmed by 7 bases and J by 5 bases, leaving 14 bases between them. The CDR3 totals 12 residues. Germline V gene data show CDR1 as SQVTM and CDR2 as ANQGSEA. The CDR3 region has the DNA TGCAGCGGACGGGATTCGCGGTATGGCTACACCTTC. Its protein is CSGRDSRYGYTF.

This clone was picked up one time. V usage is TRBV11-2 and J usage is TRBJ2-7; 13 bases are shared with TRBD2. Germline V lookup: CDR1 SGHAT, CDR2 FQNNGV. This CDR3 is built from 15 residues. With 5 bases clipped from V and 2 bases from J, the junction kept 3 bases outside the gene matches. CDR3 sequence reads: CASSHGTSGTYEQYF. Here the CDR3 DNA reads TGTGCCAGCAGCCATGGGACTAGCGGGACCTACGAGCAGTACTTC.

This chain connects TRBV9 to TRBJ1-5; no clear D. The ends were cut back, 0 bases at V and 7 bases at J, with 14 bases in the middle. Germline CDR1 and CDR2: SGDLS and YYNGEE. The CDR3 consists of 15 residues. DNA for the CDR3: TGTGCCAGCAGCGTAGGATTCGGTGGCGGCCAGCCCCAGCATTTT. This sequence encodes CASSVGFGGGQPQHF.

The V call is TRBV7-9, the J call TRBJ1-1; 7 bases are a match to TRBD1. The CDR3 loop spans 14 amino acids. J gave up 8 bases and V 3 bases, and 9 bases lay outside the gene matches. Germline CDR1 is SEHNR and CDR2 is FQNEAQ (reference sequence). CDR3 sequence reads: CASSFGVGTDEAFF. The CDR3 DNA is TGTGCCAGCAGCTTCGGAGTTGGGACAGACGAAGCTTTCTTT.

The chain uses TRBV6-2 or TRBV6-3 and TRBJ2-2; D ambiguous. Trimming left V 5 bases short and J 9 bases short, with 13 bases between. Germline assignment: CDR1 MNHEY and CDR2 SVGEGT. CDR3 length: 13 amino acids. CDR3 residues: CASSHGVRWELFF. CDR3 bases: TGTGCCAGCAGTCACGGAGTCCGCTGGGAGCTGTTTTTT.

The V call is TRBV2, the J call TRBJ2-1; 10 nucleotides line up with TRBD2. V lost 6 bases and J lost 2; bases outside the gene matches: 4. The V gene's germline CDR1 is SNHLY and CDR2 FYNNEI. The length of the CDR3 is 15 residues. The CDR3 loop is CASREREGPYNEQFF. For the CDR3, the DNA is TGTGCCAGCAGAGAGCGGGAGGGCCCCTACAATGAGCAGTTCTTC. The whole variable domain, filled in from reference TRBV2 and TRBJ2-1, reads EPEVTQTPSHQVTQMGQEVILRCVPISNHLYFYWYRQILGQKVEFLVSFYNNEISEKSEIFDDQFSVERPDGSNFTLKIRSTKLEDSAMYFCASREREGPYNEQFFGPGTRLTVL.

The chain employs TRBV9 and TRBJ1-2; 10 nucleotides match TRBD1. The V and J ends lost 1 base and 5 bases, in that order; junction bases with no gene match: 2. CDR3 size: 14 residues. In germline, CDR1 is SGDLS, CDR2 YYNGEE. CDR3 nucleotide sequence: TGTGCCAGCAGCGTAAGGACAGGGGGATATGGCTACACCTTC. Translation gives CASSVRTGGYGYTF. The full variable domain, with the rest looked up from reference TRBV9 and TRBJ1-2, is DSGVTQTPKHLITATGQRVTLRCSPRSGDLSVYWYQQSLDQGLQFLIQYYNGEERAKGNILERFSAQQFPDLHSELNLSSLELGDSALYFCASSVRTGGYGYTFGSGTRLTVV.

The sample holds one count of this clone. This chain connects TRBV24-1 to TRBJ2-7; D gene ambiguous. The CDR3 contains 14 residues. Germline V gene data show CDR1 as KGHDR and CDR2 as SFDVKD. V lost 1 base and J 2 bases, leaving 8 bases between the germline ends. The CDR3: CATSDFPKTYEQYF. CDR3 bases: TGTGCCACCAGTGATTTCCCCAAAACCTACGAGCAGTACTTC.

This clone was seen a handful of times. This sample includes further DNA sequences coding for the same CDR3. The gene calls are TRBV18 and TRBJ1-5; D may be TRBD1 (5 bases). Germline CDR1 and CDR2: KGHSH and LQKENI. V was trimmed by 0 bases and J by 2 bases, leaving 8 bases between them. There are 15 residues in the CDR3. DNA of the CDR3: TGTGCCAGCTCACCACCAGGCAGGGGCAATCAGCCCCAGCATTTT. Translated, it gives CASSPPGRGNQPQHF. The full variable domain, rest sourced from reference TRBV18 and TRBJ1-5, is NAGVMQNPRHLVRRRGQEARLRCSPMKGHSHVYWYRQLPEEGLKFMVYLQKENIIDESGMPKERFSAEFPKEGPSILRIQQVVRGDSAAYFCASSPPGRGNQPQHFGDGTRLSIL.

V is TRBV3-1 (or the pseudogene TRBV3-2) and J is TRBJ1-3, with a weak D call TRBD1 (5 bases). The CDR3 is made up of 18 amino acids. Germline CDR1 LGHDT, CDR2 YNNKEL (reference sequence). The V end was cut by 4 bases, the J end by 0 bases, with 19 bases between. This CDR3 is CASSPRGGVWVSGNTIYF. In DNA form, the CDR3 reads TGTGCCAGCAGCCCCCGGGGGGGGGTTTGGGTCTCTGGAAACACCATATATTTT.

The chain uses TRBV18 and TRBJ1-1; D remains unclear. The CDR3 runs to 14 residues. Trimming shortened V by 4 bases and J by 0 bases, and 9 bases separated the two germline ends. Germline V CDR1 and CDR2: KGHSH, LQKENI. The CDR3 sequence is CASSRADLNTEAFF. CDR3 nucleotide sequence: TGTGCCAGCTCACGAGCCGACTTGAACACTGAAGCTTTCTTT. Complete variable domain (other parts from reference TRBV18 and TRBJ1-1): NAGVMQNPRHLVRRRGQEARLRCSPMKGHSHVYWYRQLPEEGLKFMVYLQKENIIDESGMPKERFSAEFPKEGPSILRIQQVVRGDSAAYFCASSRADLNTEAFFGQGTRLTVV.

This sequence joins TRBV7-8 and TRBJ1-6; 8 positions match TRBD1. Trimming removed 4 bases from V and 9 bases from J; junction bases left unmatched: 5. This CDR3 contains 14 residues. Germline CDR1 and CDR2: SGHVS and FQNEAQ. DNA for the CDR3: TGTGCCAGCAGCTCCAGGGGGCTGGGTTCACCCCTCCACTTT. It encodes CASSSRGLGSPLHF.